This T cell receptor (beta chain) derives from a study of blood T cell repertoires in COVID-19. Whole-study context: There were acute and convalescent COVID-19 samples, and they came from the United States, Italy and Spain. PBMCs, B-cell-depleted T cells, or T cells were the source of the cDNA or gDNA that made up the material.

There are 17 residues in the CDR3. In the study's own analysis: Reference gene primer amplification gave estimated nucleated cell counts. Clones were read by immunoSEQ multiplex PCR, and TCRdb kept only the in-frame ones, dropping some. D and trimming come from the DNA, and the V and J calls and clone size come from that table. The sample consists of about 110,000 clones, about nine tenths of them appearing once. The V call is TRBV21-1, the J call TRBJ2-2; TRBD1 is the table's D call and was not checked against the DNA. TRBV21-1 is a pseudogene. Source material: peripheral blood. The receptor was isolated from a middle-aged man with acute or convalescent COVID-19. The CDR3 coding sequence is TGTGCCAGCAGGCCCGGGACAGGGGGAATAAGCACCGGGGAGCTGTTTTTT. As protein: CASRPGTGGISTGELFF.